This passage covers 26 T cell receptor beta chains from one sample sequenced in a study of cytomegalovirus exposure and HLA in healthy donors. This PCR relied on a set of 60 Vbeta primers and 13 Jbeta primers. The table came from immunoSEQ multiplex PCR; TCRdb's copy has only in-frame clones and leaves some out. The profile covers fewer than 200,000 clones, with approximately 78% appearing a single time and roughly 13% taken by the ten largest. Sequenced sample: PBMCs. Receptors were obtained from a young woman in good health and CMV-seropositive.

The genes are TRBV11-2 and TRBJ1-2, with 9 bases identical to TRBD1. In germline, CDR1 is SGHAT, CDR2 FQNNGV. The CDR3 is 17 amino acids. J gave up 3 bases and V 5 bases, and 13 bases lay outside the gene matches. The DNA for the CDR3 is TGTGCCAGCAGCCCCTCCCCCGGACAGGGGATTCACTATGGCTACACCTTC. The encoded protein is CASSPSPGQGIHYGYTF.

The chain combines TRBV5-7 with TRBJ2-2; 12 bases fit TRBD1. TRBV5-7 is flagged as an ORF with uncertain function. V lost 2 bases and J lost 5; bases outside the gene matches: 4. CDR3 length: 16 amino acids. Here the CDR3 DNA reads TGTGCCAGCAGCTTTGGGACAGGGGGCGAAACCGGGGAGCTGTTTTTT. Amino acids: CASSFGTGGETGELFF.

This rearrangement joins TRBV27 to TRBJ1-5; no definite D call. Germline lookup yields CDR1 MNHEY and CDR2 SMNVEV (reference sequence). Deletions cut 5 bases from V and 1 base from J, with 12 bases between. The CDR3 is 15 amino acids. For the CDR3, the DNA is TGTGCCAGCAGTCGGGATAGGGCAAGCAATCAGCCCCAGCATTTT. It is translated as CASSRDRASNQPQHF.

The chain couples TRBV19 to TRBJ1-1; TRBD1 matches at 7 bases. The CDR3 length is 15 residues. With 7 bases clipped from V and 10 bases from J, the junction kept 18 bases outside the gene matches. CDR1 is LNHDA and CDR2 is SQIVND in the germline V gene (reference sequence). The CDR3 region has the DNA TGTGCCAGTAAGGCGGGACAGATTATAGAGGGTAGAGCTTTCTTT. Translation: CASKAGQIIEGRAFF. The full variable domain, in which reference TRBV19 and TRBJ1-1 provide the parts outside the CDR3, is DGGITQSPKYLFRKEGQNVTLSCEQNLNHDAMYWYRQDPGQGLRLIYYSQIVNDFQKGDIAEGYSVSREKKESFPLTVTSAQKNPTAFYLCASKAGQIIEGRAFFGQGTRLTVV.

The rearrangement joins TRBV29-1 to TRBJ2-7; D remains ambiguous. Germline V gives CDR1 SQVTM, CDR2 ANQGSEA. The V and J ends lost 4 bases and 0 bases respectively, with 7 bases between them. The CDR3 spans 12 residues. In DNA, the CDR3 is TGCAGCGTTGCGGCGGACTCCTACGAGCAGTACTTC. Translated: CSVAADSYEQYF.

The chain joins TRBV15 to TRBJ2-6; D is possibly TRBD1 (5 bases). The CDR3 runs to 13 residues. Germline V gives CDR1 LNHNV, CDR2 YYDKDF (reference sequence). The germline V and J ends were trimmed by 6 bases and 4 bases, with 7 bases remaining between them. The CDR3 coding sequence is TGTGCCACCAGGGGGCTCGGGGCCAACGTCCTGACTTTC. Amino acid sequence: CATRGLGANVLTF.

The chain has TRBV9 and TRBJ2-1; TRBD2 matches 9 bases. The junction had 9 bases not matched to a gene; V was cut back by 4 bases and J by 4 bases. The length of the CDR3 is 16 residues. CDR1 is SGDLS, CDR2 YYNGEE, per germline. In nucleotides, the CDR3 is TGTGCCAGCAGCTTCCTCTCTAGCGGGGCTTACAATGAGCAGTTCTTC. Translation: CASSFLSSGAYNEQFF.

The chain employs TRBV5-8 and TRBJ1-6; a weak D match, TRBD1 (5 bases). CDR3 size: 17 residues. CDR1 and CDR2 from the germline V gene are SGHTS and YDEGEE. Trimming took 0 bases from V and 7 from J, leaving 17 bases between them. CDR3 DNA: TGTGCCAGCAGCTTGGAGCAGGGAGGACTATTGAATTCACCCCTCCACTTT. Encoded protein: CASSLEQGGLLNSPLHF.

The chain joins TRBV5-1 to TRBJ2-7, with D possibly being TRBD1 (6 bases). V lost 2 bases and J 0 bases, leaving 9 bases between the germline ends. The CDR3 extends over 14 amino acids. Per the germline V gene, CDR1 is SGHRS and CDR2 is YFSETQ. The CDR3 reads CASSLLDSSYEQYF. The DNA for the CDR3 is TGCGCCAGCAGCTTACTGGACAGCTCCTACGAGCAGTACTTC.

In nucleotides, the CDR3 is TGTGCCAGTGGAGGGGTCACTGAAGCTTTCTTT. Encoded protein: CASGGVTEAFF. This sequence joins TRBV19 and TRBJ1-1; D perhaps matches TRBD1 (5 bases). Germline CDR1 and CDR2: LNHDA and SQIVND (reference sequence). The V end was cut by 8 bases, the J end by 4 bases, with 8 bases between. There are 11 residues in the CDR3.

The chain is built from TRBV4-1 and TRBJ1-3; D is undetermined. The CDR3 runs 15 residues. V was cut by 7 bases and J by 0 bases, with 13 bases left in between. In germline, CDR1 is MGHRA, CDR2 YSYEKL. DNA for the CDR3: TGCGCCAGCACCTCGGACGGGAGCTCTGGAAACACCATATATTTT. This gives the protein CASTSDGSSGNTIYF.

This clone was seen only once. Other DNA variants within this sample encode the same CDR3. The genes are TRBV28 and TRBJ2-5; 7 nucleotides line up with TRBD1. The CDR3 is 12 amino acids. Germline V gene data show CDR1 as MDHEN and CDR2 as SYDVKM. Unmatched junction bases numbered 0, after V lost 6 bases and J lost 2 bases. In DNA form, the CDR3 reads TGTGCCAGCAGCAGGGGGCAAGAGACCCAGTACTTC. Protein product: CASSRGQETQYF.

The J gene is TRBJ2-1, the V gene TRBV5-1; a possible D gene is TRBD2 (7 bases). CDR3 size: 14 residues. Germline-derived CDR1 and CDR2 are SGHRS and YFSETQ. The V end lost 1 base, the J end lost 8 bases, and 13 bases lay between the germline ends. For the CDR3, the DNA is TGCGCCAGCAGCTTGAAGGACGGGGGGCATGAGCAGTTCTTC. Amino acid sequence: CASSLKDGGHEQFF.

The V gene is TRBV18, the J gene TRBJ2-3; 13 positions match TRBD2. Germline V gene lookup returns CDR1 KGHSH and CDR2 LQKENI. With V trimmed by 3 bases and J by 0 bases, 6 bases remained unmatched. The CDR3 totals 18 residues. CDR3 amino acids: CASSPVPGLAGSTDTQYF. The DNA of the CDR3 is TGTGCCAGCTCACCGGTCCCGGGACTAGCGGGGAGCACAGATACGCAGTATTTT.

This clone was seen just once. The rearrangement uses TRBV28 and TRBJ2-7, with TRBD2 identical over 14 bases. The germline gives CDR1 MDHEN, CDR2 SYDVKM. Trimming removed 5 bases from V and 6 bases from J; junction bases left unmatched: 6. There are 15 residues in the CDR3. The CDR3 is CASSIPGLAGVEQYF. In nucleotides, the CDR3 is TGTGCCAGCAGTATTCCGGGACTAGCGGGAGTCGAGCAGTACTTC.

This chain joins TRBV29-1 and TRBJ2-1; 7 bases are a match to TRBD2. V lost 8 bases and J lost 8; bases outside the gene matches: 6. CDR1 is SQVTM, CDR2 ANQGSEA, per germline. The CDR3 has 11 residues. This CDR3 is CSLGDYDEQFF. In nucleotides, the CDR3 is TGCAGCCTCGGGGACTATGATGAGCAGTTCTTC.

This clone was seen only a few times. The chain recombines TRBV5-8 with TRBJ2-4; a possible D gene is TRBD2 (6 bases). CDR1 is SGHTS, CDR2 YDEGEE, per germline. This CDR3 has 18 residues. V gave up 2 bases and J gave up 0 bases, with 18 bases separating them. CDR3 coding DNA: TGTGCCAGCAGCTTTGGGCCGGCGGGATCATTAGCCAAAAACATTCAGTACTTC. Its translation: CASSFGPAGSLAKNIQYF.

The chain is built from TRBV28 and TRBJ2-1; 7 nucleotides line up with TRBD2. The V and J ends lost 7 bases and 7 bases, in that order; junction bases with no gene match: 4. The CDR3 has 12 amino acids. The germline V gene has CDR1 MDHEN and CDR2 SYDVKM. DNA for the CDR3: TGTGCCAGCAACGGGGGAGGGAATGAGCAGTTCTTC. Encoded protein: CASNGGGNEQFF.

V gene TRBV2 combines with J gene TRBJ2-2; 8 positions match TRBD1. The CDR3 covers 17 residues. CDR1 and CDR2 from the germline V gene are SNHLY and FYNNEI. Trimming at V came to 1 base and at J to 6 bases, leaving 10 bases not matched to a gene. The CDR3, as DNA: TGTGCCAGCAGTGAAGAGGGACAGGACTTGGACGCCGGGGAGCTGTTTTTT. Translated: CASSEEGQDLDAGELFF.

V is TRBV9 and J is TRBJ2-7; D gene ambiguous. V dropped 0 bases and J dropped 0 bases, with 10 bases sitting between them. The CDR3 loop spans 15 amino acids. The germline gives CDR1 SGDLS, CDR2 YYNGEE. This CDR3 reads CASSVGPSGSYEQYF. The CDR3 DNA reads TGTGCCAGCAGCGTAGGGCCCTCGGGCTCCTACGAGCAGTACTTC.

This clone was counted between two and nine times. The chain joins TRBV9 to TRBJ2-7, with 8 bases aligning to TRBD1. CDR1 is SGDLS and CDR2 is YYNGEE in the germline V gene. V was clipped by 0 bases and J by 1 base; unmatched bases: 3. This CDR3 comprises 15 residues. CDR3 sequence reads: CASSVGTGQSYEQYF. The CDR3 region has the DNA TGTGCCAGCAGCGTAGGGACAGGGCAATCCTACGAGCAGTACTTC.

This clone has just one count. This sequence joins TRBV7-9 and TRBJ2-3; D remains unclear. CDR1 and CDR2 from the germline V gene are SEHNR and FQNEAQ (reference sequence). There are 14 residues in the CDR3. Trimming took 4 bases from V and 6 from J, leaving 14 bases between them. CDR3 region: CASSSSDRSDTQYF. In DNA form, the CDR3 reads TGTGCCAGCAGCTCCTCCGACCGGAGTGATACGCAGTATTTT.

The CDR3 is CAGTTGANTGELFF. The CDR3 bases are TGTGCCGGTACGACAGGGGCCAACACCGGGGAGCTGTTTTTT. V usage is TRBV6-1 and J usage is TRBJ2-2; 8 bases line up with TRBD1. The CDR3 covers 14 residues. V lost 11 bases and J lost 2; bases outside the gene matches: 7. CDR1 and CDR2 (germline): MNHNS, SASEGT.

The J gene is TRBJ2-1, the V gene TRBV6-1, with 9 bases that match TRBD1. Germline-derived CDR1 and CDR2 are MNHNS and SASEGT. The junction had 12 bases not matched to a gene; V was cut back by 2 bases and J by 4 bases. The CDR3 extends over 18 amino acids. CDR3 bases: TGTGCCAGCAGTGAACGCTTGCATGGGACAGGGCTGTACAATGAGCAGTTCTTC. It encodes CASSERLHGTGLYNEQFF.

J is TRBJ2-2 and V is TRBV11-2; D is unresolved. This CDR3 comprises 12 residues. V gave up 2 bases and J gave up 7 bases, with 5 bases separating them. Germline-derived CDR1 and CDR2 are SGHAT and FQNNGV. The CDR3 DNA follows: TGTGCCAGCAGCTTACCGGGCGGGGAGCTGTTTTTT. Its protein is CASSLPGGELFF.

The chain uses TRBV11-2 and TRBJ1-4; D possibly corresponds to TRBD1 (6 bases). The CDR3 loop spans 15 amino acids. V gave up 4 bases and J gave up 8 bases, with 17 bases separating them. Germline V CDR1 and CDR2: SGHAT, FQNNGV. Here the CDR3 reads CASSWSGAREEKLFF. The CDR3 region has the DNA TGTGCCAGCAGCTGGTCAGGGGCGAGGGAAGAAAAACTGTTTTTT. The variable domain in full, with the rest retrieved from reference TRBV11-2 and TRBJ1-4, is EAGVAQSPRYKIIEKRQSVAFWCNPISGHATLYWYQQILGQGPKLLIQFQNNGVVDDSQLPKDRFSAERLKGVDSTLKIQPAKLEDSAVYLCASSWSGAREEKLFFGSGTQLSVL.